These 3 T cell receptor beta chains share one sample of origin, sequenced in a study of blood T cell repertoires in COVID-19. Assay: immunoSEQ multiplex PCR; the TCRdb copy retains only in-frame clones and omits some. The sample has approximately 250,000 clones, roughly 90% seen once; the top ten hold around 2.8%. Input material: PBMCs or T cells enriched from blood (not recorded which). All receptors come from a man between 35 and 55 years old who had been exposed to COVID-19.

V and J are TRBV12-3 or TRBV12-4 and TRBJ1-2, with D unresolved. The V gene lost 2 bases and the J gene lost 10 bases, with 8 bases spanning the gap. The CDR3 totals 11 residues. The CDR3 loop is CASSLMGHYTF. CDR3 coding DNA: TGTGCCAGCAGTTTAATGGGCCACTACACCTTC.

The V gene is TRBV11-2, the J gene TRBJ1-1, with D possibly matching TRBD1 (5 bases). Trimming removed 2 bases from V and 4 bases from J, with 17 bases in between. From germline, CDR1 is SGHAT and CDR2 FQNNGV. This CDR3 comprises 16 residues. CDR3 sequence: CASSLTRDSAGTEAFF. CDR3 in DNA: TGTGCCAGCAGCTTAACCCGGGACTCAGCGGGCACTGAAGCTTTCTTT.

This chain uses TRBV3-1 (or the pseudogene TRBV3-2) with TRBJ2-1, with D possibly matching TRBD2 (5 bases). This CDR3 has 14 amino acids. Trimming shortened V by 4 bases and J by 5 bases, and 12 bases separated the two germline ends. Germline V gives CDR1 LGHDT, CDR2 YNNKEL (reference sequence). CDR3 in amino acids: CASSRTSGNNEQFF. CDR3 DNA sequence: TGTGCCAGCAGCCGCACATCGGGAAACAATGAGCAGTTCTTC.